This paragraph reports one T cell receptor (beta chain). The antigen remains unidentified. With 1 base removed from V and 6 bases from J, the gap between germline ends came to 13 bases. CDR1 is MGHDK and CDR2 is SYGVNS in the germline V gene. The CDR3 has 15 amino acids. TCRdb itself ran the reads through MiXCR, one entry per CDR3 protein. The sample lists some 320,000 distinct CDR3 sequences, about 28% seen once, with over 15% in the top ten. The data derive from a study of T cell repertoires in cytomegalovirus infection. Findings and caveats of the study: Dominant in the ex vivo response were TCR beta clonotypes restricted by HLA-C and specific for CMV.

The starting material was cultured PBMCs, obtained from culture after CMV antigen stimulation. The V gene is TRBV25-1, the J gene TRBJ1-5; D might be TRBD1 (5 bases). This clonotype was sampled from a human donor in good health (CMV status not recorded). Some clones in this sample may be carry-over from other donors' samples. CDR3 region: CASSEWAGPGQPQHF. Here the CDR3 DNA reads TGTGCCAGCAGTGAATGGGCAGGGCCCGGTCAGCCCCAGCATTTT.